One T cell receptor beta chain is described in this entry. The data stem from a study of blood T cell repertoires in COVID-19. The wider study: Specimens from acute and convalescent COVID-19 originated in the United States, Italy and Spain. PBMCs, B-cell-depleted T cells, or T cells provided the cDNA or gDNA that made up the material.

The trim removed 6 bases at V and 3 bases at J, leaving 6 bases unmatched. This CDR3 region has 14 residues. Per the germline V gene, CDR1 is SGHDN and CDR2 is FVKESK. How the authors handled the data: Amplifying reference gene primers gave estimates of nucleated cell counts. Clones were read by immunoSEQ multiplex PCR, and TCRdb kept only the in-frame ones, dropping some. D and trimming come from the DNA, and the V and J calls and clone size come from that table. The sample yields 200,000 or so clones, about 82% seen once. The V call is TRBV14, the J call TRBJ1-1, with TRBD1 matching 8 bases. The sample taken for sequencing was peripheral blood. This TCR came from a man aged 60 to 75 with COVID-19, enrolled during active disease. The CDR3 here is CASSSGTGDTEAFF. CDR3 DNA: TGTGCCAGCAGTTCTGGGACAGGTGACACTGAAGCTTTCTTT.